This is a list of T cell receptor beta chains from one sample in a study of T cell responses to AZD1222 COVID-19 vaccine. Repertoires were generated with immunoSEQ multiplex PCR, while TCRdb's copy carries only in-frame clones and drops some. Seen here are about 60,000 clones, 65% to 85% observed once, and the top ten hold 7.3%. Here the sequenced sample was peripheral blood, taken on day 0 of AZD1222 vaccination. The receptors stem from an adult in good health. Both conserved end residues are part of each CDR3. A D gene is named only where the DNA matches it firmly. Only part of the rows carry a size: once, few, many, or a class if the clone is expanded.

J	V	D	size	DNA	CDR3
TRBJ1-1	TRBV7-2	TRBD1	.	TGTGCCAGCAGCTCAACGAAAGGGGGCCCTGAAGCTTTCTTT	CASSSTKGGPEAFF
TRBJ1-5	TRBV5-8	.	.	TGTGCCAGCAGCCGCTTCCGGGGGGACTTTGGGTATAGCAATCAGCCCCAGCATTTT	CASSRFRGDFGYSNQPQHF
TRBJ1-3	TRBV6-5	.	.	TGTGCCAGCGGATTGACAGGCTCTGGAAACACCATATATTTT	CASGLTGSGNTIYF
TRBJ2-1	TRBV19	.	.	TGTGCCAGTAGTATAGATCTACGGGGCTACAATGAGCAGTTCTTC	CASSIDLRGYNEQFF
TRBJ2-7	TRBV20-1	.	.	TGCAGTGCTAGTTTTCAGGGTTTTCCGAACGAGCAGTACTTC	CSASFQGFPNEQYF
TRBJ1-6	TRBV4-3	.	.	TGCGCCAGCAGCCAAGGGGGGAGGGACGAGGGCACCTATAATTCACCCCTCCACTTT	CASSQGGRDEGTYNSPLHF
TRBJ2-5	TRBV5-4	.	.	TGTGCCAGCAGGAGGACAGGTGGGGAGGAGGAGACCCAGTACTTC	CASRRTGGEEETQYF
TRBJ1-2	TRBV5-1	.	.	TGCGCCAGCAGCTTGGGCGGGGCCCCTATCCATGGCTACACCTTC	CASSLGGAPIHGYTF
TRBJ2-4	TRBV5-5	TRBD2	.	TGTGCCAGCAGCCCCCCCGCCCTAGCGGTTGGATACATTCAGTACTTC	CASSPPALAVGYIQYF
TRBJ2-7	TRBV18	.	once	TGTGCCAGCTCACCACCGGAGGGATATTCCTACGAGCAGTACTTC	CASSPPEGYSYEQYF
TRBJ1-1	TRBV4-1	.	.	TGCGCCAGCAGCCAAGCAACAGGATCGAACACTGAAGCTTTCTTT	CASSQATGSNTEAFF
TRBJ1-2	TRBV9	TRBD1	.	TGTGCCAGCAGCGCGACAGGGGTTGGCTACACCTTC	CASSATGVGYTF
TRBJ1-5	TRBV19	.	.	TGTGCCAGTAGTCCCTATAGCAATCAGCCCCAGCATTTT	CASSPYSNQPQHF
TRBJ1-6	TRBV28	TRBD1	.	TGTGCCAGCAGTTTCCAGACAGGGAGGAATTCACCCCTCCACTTT	CASSFQTGRNSPLHF
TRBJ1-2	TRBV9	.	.	TGTGCCAGCAGCGGGACGGTAGGGGGGGAGTGGGACTATGGCTACACCTTC	CASSGTVGGEWDYGYTF
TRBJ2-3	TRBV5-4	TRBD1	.	TGTGCCAGCAGCTCTGAACAGGGGGGCCGCACAGATACGCAGTATTTT	CASSSEQGGRTDTQYF
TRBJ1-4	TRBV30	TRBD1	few	TGTGCCTGGAGTCCGCTGCTCAGGGGGCAGGGTGAAAAACTGTTTTTT	CAWSPLLRGQGEKLFF
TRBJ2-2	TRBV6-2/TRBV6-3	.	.	TGTGCCAGCAGTGTGAGGGGGTACACCGGGGAGCTGTTTTTT	CASSVRGYTGELFF
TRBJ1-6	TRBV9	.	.	TGTGCCAGCAGCGTAGGAAGTAGCTCCTATAATTCACCCCTCCACTTT	CASSVGSSSYNSPLHF
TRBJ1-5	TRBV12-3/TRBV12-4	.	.	TGTGCCAGCAGTTTAACCGCGGGCCCTAGTCATTTT	CASSLTAGPSHF